The 2 T cell receptor beta chains reported below all come from one sample, sequenced in a study of shared clonotypes between healthy human individuals. Sequencing was performed with immunoSEQ multiplex PCR; in TCRdb, only in-frame clones are kept and a portion is missing. The table has about 1 million clones, 75% seen once. The specimen sequenced was memory CD4+ T cells sorted from blood. The subset here: CD45RA-negative fraction. The receptor source for this set is a man between 18 and 29 years old in good health.

In the case of this clone: This could be a read error, since a much larger clone is one nucleotide away. The genes are TRBV30 and TRBJ2-2, with D perhaps matching TRBD2 (6 bases). The germline V and J ends were trimmed by 8 bases and 6 bases, with 10 bases remaining between them. This CDR3 is built from 11 residues. Germline CDR1 GTSNPN, CDR2 SVGIG (reference sequence). In nucleotides, the CDR3 is TGTGCCGGGGGGTACGCCGGGGAGCTGTTTTTT. Its protein is CAGGYAGELFF.

This clone was observed a few times. J is TRBJ1-1 and V is TRBV5-6; D is unresolved. CDR3 length: 14 residues. Deletions cut 4 bases from V and 5 bases from J, with 15 bases between. Germline CDR1 reads SGHDT; CDR2 reads YYEEEE. DNA for the CDR3: TGTGCCAGCAGCCTTTTAGATGGTCGGACTGAAGCTTTCTTT. Its translation is CASSLLDGRTEAFF. Full variable domain (missing parts from reference TRBV5-6 and TRBJ1-1): DAGVTQSPTHLIKTRGQQVTLRCSPKSGHDTVSWYQQALGQGPQFIFQYYEEEERQRGNFPDRFSGHQFPNYSSELNVNALLLGDSALYLCASSLLDGRTEAFFGQGTRLTVV.